The clone carrying this T cell receptor (beta chain) was observed a few times. CDR3 length equals 17 residues. V was clipped by 2 bases and J by 6 bases; unmatched bases: 8. Germline loops: CDR1 SGHRS, CDR2 YFSETQ. These data come from a study of patients and donors after allogeneic stem cell transplantation. MiXCR, run by TCRdb on the RT-PCR reads, gives a single entry per CDR3 protein. Found here are about a million distinct CDR3 sequences, approximately 18% of them singletons; the top ten hold 5% to 6.5%. Sequenced: blood, either unsorted or a sorted T cell fraction (not recorded which). The chain joins TRBV5-1 to TRBJ2-1; 13 nucleotides align to TRBD2. This clonotype originated in a human donor who was either an allogeneic HSCT recipient or a stem cell or donor lymphocyte infusion donor (not recorded which). It is not recorded whose cells these are; they may come from a transplant donor. CDR3 sequence: CASSLPGLAGIINEQFF. CDR3 DNA sequence: TGCGCCAGCAGCTTACCGGGACTAGCGGGAATTATCAATGAGCAGTTCTTC.